A single sample gave rise to the 9 T cell receptor beta chains below, sequenced in a study of CD8+ T cells in alopecia areata. The authors extracted RNA and reverse transcribed it into cDNA as the sequencing template. Profiling relied on immunoSEQ multiplex PCR, and the TCRdb table lists in-frame clones only, not all of them. In the table there are 150,000 or so clones, approximately 60% of which are singletons. Sequencing was carried out using CD4+ T cells sorted from blood. The receptors here all came from a human donor in good health.

This chain links TRBV5-1 with TRBJ1-2; D is unresolved. This CDR3 has 16 residues. Trimming stripped 0 bases from V and 0 bases from J, with 12 bases between. From germline, CDR1 is SGHRS and CDR2 YFSETQ. The CDR3 sequence: CASSLGVVGANYGYTF. Here the CDR3 DNA reads TGCGCCAGCAGCTTGGGAGTAGTTGGAGCTAACTATGGCTACACCTTC.

The chain is built from TRBV18 and TRBJ2-5, with a possible D match to TRBD2 (5 bases). Per germline, CDR1 KGHSH and CDR2 LQKENI. CDR3 length equals 14 residues. Deletions cut 6 bases from V and 4 bases from J, with 15 bases between. The CDR3 is CASSTTGGRETQYF. Here the CDR3 DNA reads TGTGCCAGCTCGACCACGGGCGGGCGAGAGACCCAGTACTTC.

CDR3 sequence (DNA): TGTGCCAGCAGTTACCAGGGACGTTGGGAGACCCAGTACTTC. It specifies CASSYQGRWETQYF. The gene calls are TRBV6-5 and TRBJ2-5; D could derive from TRBD1 or TRBD2 (5 bases each). The CDR3 covers 14 residues. The germline CDR1 and CDR2 sequences are MNHEY and SVGAGI. Trimming removed 2 bases at V and 5 bases at J, with 12 bases between.

The CDR3 is CASSLIAGLYYNEQFF. The CDR3 DNA reads TGTGCCAGCAGCCTGATAGCGGGATTATACTACAATGAGCAGTTCTTC. The chain joins TRBV5-4 to TRBJ2-1; 8 nucleotides line up with TRBD2. Looked up from germline, CDR1 is SGHNT and CDR2 is YYREEE (reference sequence). V was clipped by 4 bases and J by 3 bases; unmatched bases: 9. This CDR3 has 16 residues.

This chain uses TRBV29-1 with TRBJ2-7; no reliable D call. Germline CDR1 SQVTM, CDR2 ANQGSEA. This CDR3 is built from 14 residues. V lost 3 bases, J lost 6 bases, and 18 bases lay in between. The CDR3 reads CSVESKGQTGEQYF. The CDR3 DNA reads as TGCAGCGTTGAGTCGAAAGGGCAGACGGGCGAGCAGTACTTC.

This sequence joins TRBV2 and TRBJ2-4; D is uncertain. This CDR3 spans 16 amino acids. V lost 0 bases to trimming and J lost 0 bases, with 9 bases between them. Looked up from germline, CDR1 is SNHLY and CDR2 is FYNNEI. CDR3: CASSEALTPAKNIQYF. CDR3 DNA: TGTGCCAGCAGTGAAGCGCTGACCCCAGCCAAAAACATTCAGTACTTC.

The rearrangement uses TRBV19 and TRBJ2-2; either TRBD1 or TRBD2 may supply D (6 bases each). Germline V lookup: CDR1 LNHDA, CDR2 SQIVND (reference sequence). The CDR3 has 16 residues. With 7 bases removed from V and 1 base from J, the gap between germline ends came to 16 bases. CDR3 coding DNA: TGTGCCAGTAAGGGGGGATCAACGGTGAACACCGGGGAGCTGTTTTTT. Translating gives CASKGGSTVNTGELFF. Full variable domain (missing parts from reference TRBV19 and TRBJ2-2): DGGITQSPKYLFRKEGQNVTLSCEQNLNHDAMYWYRQDPGQGLRLIYYSQIVNDFQKGDIAEGYSVSREKKESFPLTVTSAQKNPTAFYLCASKGGSTVNTGELFFGEGSRLTVL.

V and J are TRBV9 and TRBJ2-7, with TRBD2 matching over 10 bases. The CDR3 runs to 15 residues. The ends lost 0 bases at V and 2 bases at J; junction bases unmatched: 2. Per germline, CDR1 SGDLS and CDR2 YYNGEE. The CDR3 DNA follows: TGTGCCAGCAGCGTAGGAGCGGGAGGGACCTACGAGCAGTACTTC. Its translation: CASSVGAGGTYEQYF.

V is TRBV30 and J is TRBJ1-2, with D tentatively TRBD1 (5 bases). Germline V gives CDR1 GTSNPN, CDR2 SVGIG (reference sequence). The CDR3 length is 12 residues. Trimming left V 7 bases short and J 2 bases short, with 11 bases between. This CDR3 reads CASSPGNYGYTF. DNA of the CDR3: TGTGCCTCGTCCCCAGGGAACTATGGCTACACCTTC. Full variable domain (missing parts from reference TRBV30 and TRBJ1-2): SQTIHQWPATLVQPVGSPLSLECTVEGTSNPNLYWYRQAAGRGLQLLFYSVGIGQISSEVPQNLSASRPQDRQFILSSKKLLLSDSGFYLCASSPGNYGYTFGSGTRLTVV.